The 22 T cell receptor beta chains listed next were all sequenced from one sample in a study of identifying expanded T cells in peripheral blood. Only in-frame clones appear in the TCRdb table, and some are missing; sequencing was by immunoSEQ multiplex PCR. The sample includes 100,000 to 150,000 clones, around 84% of them seen just once. The specimen sequenced was blood. Source of these receptors: a person aged 18 to 75 in good health.

The V and J genes are TRBV7-2 and TRBJ2-2; D possibly uses TRBD1 or TRBD2 (6 bases each). The germline CDR1 and CDR2 sequences are SGHTA and FQGNSA. V was pared by 5 bases and J by 1 base, with 8 bases between. There are 14 residues in the CDR3. CDR3 coding DNA: TGTGCCAGCAGCGGGGGGCAGAACACCGGGGAGCTGTTTTTT. Protein product: CASSGGQNTGELFF.

The rearrangement links TRBV5-1 to TRBJ1-1, with D perhaps matching TRBD1 (5 bases). Germline CDR1 is SGHRS and CDR2 is YFSETQ. The CDR3 consists of 12 residues. Trimming took off 7 bases at V and 1 base at J, with 8 bases between the two ends. The DNA for the CDR3 is TGCGCCAGCGGACACGAGAACACTGAAGCTTTCTTT. Translating it yields CASGHENTEAFF.

This clone was picked up one time. This chain links TRBV30 with TRBJ1-2; D is uncertain. The CDR3 has 12 amino acids. Deletions cut 2 bases from V and 5 bases from J, with 9 bases between. CDR1 GTSNPN and CDR2 SVGIG come from the germline V gene (reference sequence). This CDR3 reads CAWSLGKYGYTF. In DNA, the CDR3 is TGTGCCTGGAGTCTAGGGAAATATGGCTACACCTTC.

This clone has just one count. The rearrangement joins TRBV19 to TRBJ2-7, with 7 positions matching TRBD1. The V gene end was trimmed by 4 bases and the J gene end by 4 bases; junction bases not matched to a gene: 4. This CDR3 is built from 13 residues. Germline CDR1 and CDR2: LNHDA and SQIVND (reference sequence). The chain's CDR3 is CASSRQGKYEQYF. The DNA of the CDR3 is TGTGCCAGTAGTAGACAGGGAAAATACGAGCAGTACTTC.

The CDR3 region has the DNA TGTGCCACCAGCAGACCAAGGACAGGGCTTTACGAGCAGTACTTC. Amino acid sequence: CATSRPRTGLYEQYF. The V and J genes are TRBV15 and TRBJ2-7; 8 positions match TRBD1. V shed 2 bases and J 4 bases; nucleotides not matched to a gene: 7. The germline V gene has CDR1 LNHNV and CDR2 YYDKDF (reference sequence). This CDR3 region has 15 residues.

The chain has TRBV7-2 and TRBJ1-1; perhaps TRBD1 as D (5 bases). V lost 3 bases and J 5 bases, leaving 7 bases between the germline ends. CDR1 and CDR2 from the germline V gene are SGHTA and FQGNSA. There are 12 residues in the CDR3. The CDR3: CASSLWGTEAFF. For the CDR3, the DNA is TGTGCCAGCAGCTTGTGGGGGACTGAAGCTTTCTTT.

The CDR3 sequence is CASVKDRVGETQYF. The CDR3 bases are TGTGCCAGCGTCAAGGACAGGGTGGGGGAGACCCAGTACTTC. This chain joins TRBV7-9 and TRBJ2-5, with 8 bases lining up with TRBD1. This CDR3 has 14 amino acids. The trim removed 8 bases at V and 5 bases at J, leaving 10 bases unmatched. Per germline, CDR1 SEHNR and CDR2 FQNEAQ (reference sequence).

Details on this clone: A junction end diverges from the germline sequence, so it may reflect a read error. The rearrangement links TRBV9 to TRBJ2-5, with D possibly being TRBD1 (6 bases). This CDR3 spans 12 amino acids. Per the germline V gene, CDR1 is SGDLS and CDR2 is YYNGEE. The CDR3 DNA sequence: TGTGCCAGCAGCCAGGGACAAGGGACCCAGTACTTC. Translated: CASSQGQGTQYF. The full variable domain, with the rest looked up from reference TRBV9 and TRBJ2-5, is DSGVTQTPKHLITATGQRVTLRCSPRSGDLSVYWYQQSLDQGLQFLIQYYNGEERAKGNILERFSAQQFPDLHSELNLSSLELGDSALYFCASSQGQGTQYFGPGTRLLVL.

This chain connects TRBV2 to TRBJ2-2; D uncertain. V lost 8 bases to trimming and J lost 7 bases, with 8 bases between them. Germline assignment: CDR1 SNHLY and CDR2 FYNNEI. The CDR3 loop spans 11 amino acids. DNA of the CDR3: TGTGCCAGCCGGTACGGCGGGGAGCTGTTTTTT. Translated, it gives CASRYGGELFF.

The chain employs TRBV9 and TRBJ2-4; 8 bases map to TRBD1. CDR1 is SGDLS, CDR2 YYNGEE, per germline. V trimming: 4 bases; J trimming: 9 bases; junction bases outside the gene matches: 6. This CDR3 comprises 13 residues. Here the CDR3 reads CASSSGQGSIQYF. CDR3 DNA: TGTGCCAGCAGCTCCGGACAGGGTAGCATTCAGTACTTC.

The V gene is TRBV13, the J gene TRBJ2-7; the D is unclear. V dropped 2 bases and J dropped 0 bases, with 5 bases sitting between them. Germline-derived CDR1 and CDR2 are PRHDT and FYEKMQ (reference sequence). The CDR3 consists of 13 residues. CDR3 sequence (DNA): TGTGCCAGCAGCTTACACAGCTCCTACGAGCAGTACTTC. Translation: CASSLHSSYEQYF.

The V call is TRBV5-6, the J call TRBJ2-1; a weak D match, TRBD2 (7 bases). V gave up 7 bases and J gave up 7 bases, with 18 bases separating them. Germline V CDR1 and CDR2: SGHDT, YYEEEE. This CDR3 region has 14 residues. The CDR3: CASGAGAQGNEQFF. The DNA of the CDR3 is TGTGCCAGCGGGGCGGGGGCTCAGGGAAATGAGCAGTTCTTC.

This chain links TRBV9 with TRBJ1-4; D might be TRBD1 (6 bases). V was trimmed by 0 bases and J by 5 bases, leaving 14 bases between them. Germline CDR1 reads SGDLS; CDR2 reads YYNGEE. The CDR3 is 16 residues long. The CDR3 DNA follows: TGTGCCAGCAGCGTAGCTGGGGGCCAAAAGAATGAAAAACTGTTTTTT. Translation: CASSVAGGQKNEKLFF.

This clone has only a few counts. The chain recombines TRBV7-2 with TRBJ1-6; D is ambiguous. The V gene's germline CDR1 is SGHTA and CDR2 FQGNSA. Trimming stripped 5 bases from V and 12 bases from J, with 11 bases between. The CDR3 is made up of 12 amino acids. The CDR3: CASSEFGGPLHF. The DNA of the CDR3 is TGTGCCAGCAGCGAGTTTGGCGGACCCCTCCACTTT.

This chain joins TRBV30 and TRBJ1-1, with D possibly TRBD1 on 5 matching bases. The CDR3 runs to 11 residues. CDR1 is GTSNPN and CDR2 is SVGIG in the germline V gene (reference sequence). Trimming left V 7 bases short and J 11 bases short, with 17 bases between. CDR3 in DNA: TGTGCCTCGTCATTCAGGGCAAGTGCTTTCTTT. Its translation: CASSFRASAFF.

This clone was counted between two and nine times. The chain joins TRBV29-1 to TRBJ2-5; 8 bases align to TRBD1. The CDR3 length is 19 residues. From germline, CDR1 is SQVTM and CDR2 ANQGSEA. With V trimmed by 1 base and J by 7 bases, 23 bases remained unmatched. CDR3 residues: CSVEVLPRWQGASGGTQYF. CDR3 bases: TGCAGCGTTGAAGTACTTCCCCGTTGGCAGGGGGCGTCCGGTGGGACCCAGTACTTC.

The chain is built from TRBV5-8 and TRBJ1-1; weak D call: TRBD1 (5 bases). Germline CDR1 SGHTS, CDR2 YDEGEE. This CDR3 has 13 amino acids. V was cut by 5 bases and J by 0 bases, with 8 bases left in between. CDR3 nucleotide sequence: TGTGCCAGCAGTTCACAGGTGAACACTGAAGCTTTCTTT. Residues: CASSSQVNTEAFF.

CDR3 loop: CAWSIQGNYGYTF. CDR3 sequence (DNA): TGTGCCTGGTCGATACAGGGCAACTATGGCTACACCTTC. The J gene is TRBJ1-2, the V gene TRBV30; D perhaps matches TRBD1 (6 bases). Germline V gives CDR1 GTSNPN, CDR2 SVGIG (reference sequence). The CDR3 is 13 amino acids. The V gene lost 5 bases and the J gene lost 2 bases, with 12 bases spanning the gap.

The chain has TRBV7-2 and TRBJ1-1; the D is unclear. This CDR3 comprises 13 residues. V lost 0 bases, J lost 1 base, and 3 bases lay in between. Germline assignment: CDR1 SGHTA and CDR2 FQGNSA. CDR3 protein: CASSLAENTEAFF. The CDR3 nucleotides are TGTGCCAGCAGCTTAGCTGAGAACACTGAAGCTTTCTTT.

This chain uses TRBV7-3 with TRBJ1-2; 8 nucleotides align to TRBD1. The CDR3 runs 13 residues. From germline, CDR1 is SGHTA and CDR2 FQGTGA. With 5 bases clipped from V and 3 bases from J, the junction kept 2 bases outside the gene matches. CDR3 protein: CASSPGQDYGYTF. DNA of the CDR3: TGTGCCAGCAGCCCGGGACAGGACTATGGCTACACCTTC.

This clone was counted only a few times. The gene calls are TRBV5-5 and TRBJ1-4; D is perhaps TRBD1 (6 bases). V was trimmed by 2 bases and J by 4 bases, leaving 9 bases between them. CDR3 size: 14 residues. Per the germline V gene, CDR1 is SGHKS and CDR2 is YYEKEE (reference sequence). The CDR3 coding sequence is TGTGCCAGCAGCTTTGGACAGATTAATGAAAAACTGTTTTTT. It translates to CASSFGQINEKLFF.

The chain is built from TRBV11-2 and TRBJ2-7, with D unresolved. The CDR3 extends over 17 amino acids. Deletions cut 3 bases from V and 9 bases from J, with 27 bases between. Germline CDR1 and CDR2: SGHAT and FQNNGV. The CDR3 coding sequence is TGTGCCAGCAGCTTGTACTCCGGTGAGACCTGGGTAGACTGGCAGTACTTC. Translated: CASSLYSGETWVDWQYF.